Sequencing of this T cell receptor (beta chain) was carried out in a study of blood T cell repertoires in COVID-19. The wider study: Italy, Spain and the United States were the sources of the convalescent and acute COVID-19 samples. PBMCs, B-cell-depleted T cells, or T cells provided the cDNA or gDNA that made up the material.

Trimming took off 0 bases at V and 1 base at J, with 13 bases between the two ends. CDR1 is LGHNA, CDR2 YSLEER, per germline. The CDR3 has 16 residues. Authors' processing steps: The authors estimated nucleated cell counts from reference gene primer amplification. Some clones are missing from TCRdb's copy, which holds only in-frame ones; the method was immunoSEQ multiplex PCR. V and J calls and clone size are given by that table; D and trimming were obtained from the DNA. The sample has nearly 300,000 clones, approximately 88% seen once. The chain recombines TRBV4-3 with TRBJ2-7; tentatively, D is TRBD1 (6 bases). The sample taken for sequencing was peripheral blood. The receptor's source is a woman aged 25 to 39 who had recovered from COVID-19. In DNA, the CDR3 is TGCGCCAGCAGCCAAGATCTTCCAGGGGAATCCTACGAGCAGTACTTC. Translating gives CASSQDLPGESYEQYF.